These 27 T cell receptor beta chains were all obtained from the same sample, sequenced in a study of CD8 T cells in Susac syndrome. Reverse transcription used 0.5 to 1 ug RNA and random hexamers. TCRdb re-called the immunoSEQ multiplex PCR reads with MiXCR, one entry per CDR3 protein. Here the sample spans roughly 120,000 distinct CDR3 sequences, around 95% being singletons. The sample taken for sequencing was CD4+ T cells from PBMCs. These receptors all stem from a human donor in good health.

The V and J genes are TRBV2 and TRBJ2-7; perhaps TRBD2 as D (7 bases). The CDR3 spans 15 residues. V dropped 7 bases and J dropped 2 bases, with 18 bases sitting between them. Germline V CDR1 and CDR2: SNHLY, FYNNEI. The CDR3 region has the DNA TGTGCCAGCACCCTGGGGGGGGGCTTTACCTACGAGCAGTACTTC. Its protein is CASTLGGGFTYEQYF.

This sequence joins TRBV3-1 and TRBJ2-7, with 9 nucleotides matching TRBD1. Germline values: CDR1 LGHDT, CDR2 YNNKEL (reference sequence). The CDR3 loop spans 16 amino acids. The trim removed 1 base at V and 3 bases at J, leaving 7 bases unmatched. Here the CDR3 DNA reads TGTGCCAGCAGCCAAGCTACCGGGACAGGGCTCTACGAGCAGTACTTC. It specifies CASSQATGTGLYEQYF.

As DNA, the CDR3 is TGTGCCAGCAGCTCGCTCGTGGGGCAGCCCCAGCATTTT. This encodes CASSSLVGQPQHF. The chain is built from TRBV7-9 and TRBJ1-5, with D uncertain. The ends were cut back, 4 bases at V and 7 bases at J, with 11 bases in the middle. The CDR3 has 13 amino acids. Germline V gene data show CDR1 as SEHNR and CDR2 as FQNEAQ (reference sequence).

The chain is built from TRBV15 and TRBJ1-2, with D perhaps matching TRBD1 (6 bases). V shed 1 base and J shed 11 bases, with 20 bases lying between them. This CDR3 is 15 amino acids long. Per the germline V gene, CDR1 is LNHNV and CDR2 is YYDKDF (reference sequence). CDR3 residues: CATSRVSAGQGGYTF. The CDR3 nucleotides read TGTGCCACCAGCAGAGTATCGGCGGGACAAGGGGGTTACACCTTC.

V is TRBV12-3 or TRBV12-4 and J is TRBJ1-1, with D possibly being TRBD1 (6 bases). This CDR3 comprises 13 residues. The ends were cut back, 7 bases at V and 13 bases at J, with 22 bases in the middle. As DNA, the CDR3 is TGTGCCAGCATCCCAAGGGGGGCGATGAAGCTTTTCTTT. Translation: CASIPRGAMKLFF.

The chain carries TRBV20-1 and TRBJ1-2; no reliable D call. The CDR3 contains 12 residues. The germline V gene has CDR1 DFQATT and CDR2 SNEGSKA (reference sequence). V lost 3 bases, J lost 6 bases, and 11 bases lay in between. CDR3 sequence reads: CSASLGLDGYTF. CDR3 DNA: TGCAGTGCTAGCTTGGGTCTAGATGGCTACACCTTC.

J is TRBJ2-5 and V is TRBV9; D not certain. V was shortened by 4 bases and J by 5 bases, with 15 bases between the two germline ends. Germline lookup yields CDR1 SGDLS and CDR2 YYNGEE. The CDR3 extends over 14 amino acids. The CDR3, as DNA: TGTGCCAGCAGCCCACGGACCTTGTCCGAGACCCAGTACTTC. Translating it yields CASSPRTLSETQYF.

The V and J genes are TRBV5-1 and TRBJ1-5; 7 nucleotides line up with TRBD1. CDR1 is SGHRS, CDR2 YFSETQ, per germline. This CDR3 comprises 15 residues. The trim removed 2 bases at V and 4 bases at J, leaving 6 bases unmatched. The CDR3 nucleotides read TGCGCCAGCAGCTTAATGGCAGGGGGGAATCAGCCCCAGCATTTT. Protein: CASSLMAGGNQPQHF.

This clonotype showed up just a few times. CDR3 sequence: CASSQELLAGGGEQYF. Written as DNA, the CDR3 is TGTGCCAGCAGCCAAGAACTACTAGCGGGAGGTGGAGAGCAGTACTTC. The chain couples TRBV3-1 to TRBJ2-7; 12 nucleotides agree with TRBD2. V trimming: 0 bases; J trimming: 7 bases; junction bases outside the gene matches: 7. This CDR3 is 16 amino acids long. Germline CDR1 reads LGHDT; CDR2 reads YNNKEL (reference sequence).

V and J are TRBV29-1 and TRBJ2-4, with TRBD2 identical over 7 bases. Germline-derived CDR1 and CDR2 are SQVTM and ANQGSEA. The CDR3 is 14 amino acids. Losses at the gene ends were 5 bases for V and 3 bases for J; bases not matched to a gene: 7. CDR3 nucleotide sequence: TGCAGCGTTTCCTCTGGGGGGGACAAAAACATTCAGTACTTC. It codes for CSVSSGGDKNIQYF.

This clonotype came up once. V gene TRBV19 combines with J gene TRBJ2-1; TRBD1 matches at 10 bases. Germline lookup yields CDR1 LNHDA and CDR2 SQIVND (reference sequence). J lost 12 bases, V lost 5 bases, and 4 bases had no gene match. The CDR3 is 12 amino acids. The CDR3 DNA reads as TGTGCCAGTAGTCCCGGACAGGGGGGGCAGTTCTTC. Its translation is CASSPGQGGQFF.

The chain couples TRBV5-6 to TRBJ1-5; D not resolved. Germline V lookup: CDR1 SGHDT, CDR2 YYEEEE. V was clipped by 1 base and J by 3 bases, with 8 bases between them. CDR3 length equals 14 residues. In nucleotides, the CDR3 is TGTGCCAGCAGCTTGAGAGGAAACAATCAGCCCCAGCATTTT. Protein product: CASSLRGNNQPQHF.

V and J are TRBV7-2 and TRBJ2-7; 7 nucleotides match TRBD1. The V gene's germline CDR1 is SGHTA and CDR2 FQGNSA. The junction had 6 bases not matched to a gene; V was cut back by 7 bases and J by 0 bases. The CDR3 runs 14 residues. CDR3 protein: CASTGDRASYEQYF. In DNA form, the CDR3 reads TGTGCCAGCACCGGTGACAGGGCCTCCTACGAGCAGTACTTC.

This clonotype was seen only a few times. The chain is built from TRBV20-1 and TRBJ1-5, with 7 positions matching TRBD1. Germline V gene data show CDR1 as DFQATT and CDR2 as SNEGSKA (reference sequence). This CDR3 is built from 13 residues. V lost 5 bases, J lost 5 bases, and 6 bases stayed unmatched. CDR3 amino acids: CSAGRGSDQPQHF. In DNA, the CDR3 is TGCAGTGCTGGCAGGGGGTCGGATCAGCCCCAGCATTTT.

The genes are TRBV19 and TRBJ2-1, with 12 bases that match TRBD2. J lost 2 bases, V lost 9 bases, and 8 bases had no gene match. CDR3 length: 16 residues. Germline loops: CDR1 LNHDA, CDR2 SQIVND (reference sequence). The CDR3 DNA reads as TGTGCCAGCCGAGGACTAGCGGGAAGCGCCTACAATGAGCAGTTCTTC. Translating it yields CASRGLAGSAYNEQFF.

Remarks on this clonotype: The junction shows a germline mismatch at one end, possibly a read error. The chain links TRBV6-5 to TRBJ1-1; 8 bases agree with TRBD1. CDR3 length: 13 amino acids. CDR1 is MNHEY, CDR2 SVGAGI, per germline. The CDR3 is CTSSYSSGQAAFF. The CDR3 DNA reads TGTACCAGCAGTTACTCGTCGGGACAGGCAGCTTTCTTT.

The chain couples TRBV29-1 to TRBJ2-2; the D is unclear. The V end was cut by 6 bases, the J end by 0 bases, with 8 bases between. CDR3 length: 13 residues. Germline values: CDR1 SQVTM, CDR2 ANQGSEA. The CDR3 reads CSVDGANTGELFF. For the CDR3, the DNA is TGCAGCGTGGACGGTGCGAACACCGGGGAGCTGTTTTTT.

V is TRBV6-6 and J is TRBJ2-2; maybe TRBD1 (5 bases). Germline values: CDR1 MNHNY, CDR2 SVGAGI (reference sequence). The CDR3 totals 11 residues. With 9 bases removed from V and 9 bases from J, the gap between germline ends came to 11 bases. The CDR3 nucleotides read TGTGCCAGTCAGGGCAAATGGGAGCTGTTTTTT. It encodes CASQGKWELFF.

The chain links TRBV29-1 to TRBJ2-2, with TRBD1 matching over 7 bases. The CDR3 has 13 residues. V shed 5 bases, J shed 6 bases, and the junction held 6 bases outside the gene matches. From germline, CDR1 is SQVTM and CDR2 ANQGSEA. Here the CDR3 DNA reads TGCAGCGTTAGAGACAGGGTACCCGGGGAGCTGTTTTTT. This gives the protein CSVRDRVPGELFF.

The CDR3 loop reads CASSAGLSGSSYNEQFF. The CDR3 DNA follows: TGTGCCAGCAGCGCCGGCCTTAGCGGGAGCTCCTACAATGAGCAGTTCTTC. The J gene is TRBJ2-1, the V gene TRBV6-2 or TRBV6-3; 9 bases are a match to TRBD2. V dropped 6 bases and J dropped 0; count of bases not matched to a gene: 9. Germline assignment: CDR1 MNHEY and CDR2 SVGEGT. The CDR3 is made up of 17 amino acids.

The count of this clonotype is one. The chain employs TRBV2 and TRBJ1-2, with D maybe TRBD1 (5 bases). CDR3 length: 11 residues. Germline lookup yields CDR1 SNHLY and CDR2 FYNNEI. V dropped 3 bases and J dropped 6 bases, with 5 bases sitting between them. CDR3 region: CASSEGDGYTF. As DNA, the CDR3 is TGTGCCAGCAGTGAGGGGGATGGCTACACCTTC.

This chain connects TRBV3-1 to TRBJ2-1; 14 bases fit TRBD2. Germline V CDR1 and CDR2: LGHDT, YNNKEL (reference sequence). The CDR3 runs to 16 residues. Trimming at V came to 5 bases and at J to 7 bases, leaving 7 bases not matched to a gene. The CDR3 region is CASSVGTSGRGNEQFF. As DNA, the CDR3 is TGTGCCAGCAGCGTCGGGACTAGCGGGAGAGGGAATGAGCAGTTCTTC.

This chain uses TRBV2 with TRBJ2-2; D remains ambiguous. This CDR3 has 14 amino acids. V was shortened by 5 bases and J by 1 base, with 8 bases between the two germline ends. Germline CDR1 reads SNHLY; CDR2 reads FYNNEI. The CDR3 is CASSIGLNTGELFF. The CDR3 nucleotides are TGTGCCAGCAGTATAGGGCTGAACACCGGGGAGCTGTTTTTT.

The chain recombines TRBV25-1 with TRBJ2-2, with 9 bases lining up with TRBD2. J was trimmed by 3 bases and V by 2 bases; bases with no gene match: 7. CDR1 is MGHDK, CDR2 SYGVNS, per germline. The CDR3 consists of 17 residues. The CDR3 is CASSEPAGGADTGELFF. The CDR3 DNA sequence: TGTGCCAGCAGTGAACCTGCGGGGGGGGCGGACACCGGGGAGCTGTTTTTT.

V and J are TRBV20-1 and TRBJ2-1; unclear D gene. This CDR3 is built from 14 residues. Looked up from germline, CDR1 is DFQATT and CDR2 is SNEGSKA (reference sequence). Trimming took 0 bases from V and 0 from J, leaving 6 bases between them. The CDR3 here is CSARERSSYNEQFF. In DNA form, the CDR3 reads TGCAGTGCTAGAGAAAGAAGCTCCTACAATGAGCAGTTCTTC.

The CDR3, as DNA: TGCGCCAGCAGTCTTACCAGTACTCGGACAGCTGGAAACACCATATATTTT. Protein product: CASSLTSTRTAGNTIYF. The chain links TRBV23-1 to TRBJ1-3; maybe TRBD1 (6 bases). TRBV23-1 is given ORF status, its function remaining uncertain. Trimming took 4 bases from V and 2 from J, leaving 18 bases between them. The CDR3 consists of 17 residues.

CDR3 coding DNA: TGTGCCAGCAGTGCAGGGGTGTACCAAGAGACCCAGTACTTC. It translates to CASSAGVYQETQYF. The rearrangement uses TRBV6-1 and TRBJ2-5; tentatively, D is TRBD1 (6 bases). V lost 4 bases and J lost 0, with 9 bases in between. The germline CDR1 and CDR2 sequences are MNHNS and SASEGT. This CDR3 spans 14 amino acids.